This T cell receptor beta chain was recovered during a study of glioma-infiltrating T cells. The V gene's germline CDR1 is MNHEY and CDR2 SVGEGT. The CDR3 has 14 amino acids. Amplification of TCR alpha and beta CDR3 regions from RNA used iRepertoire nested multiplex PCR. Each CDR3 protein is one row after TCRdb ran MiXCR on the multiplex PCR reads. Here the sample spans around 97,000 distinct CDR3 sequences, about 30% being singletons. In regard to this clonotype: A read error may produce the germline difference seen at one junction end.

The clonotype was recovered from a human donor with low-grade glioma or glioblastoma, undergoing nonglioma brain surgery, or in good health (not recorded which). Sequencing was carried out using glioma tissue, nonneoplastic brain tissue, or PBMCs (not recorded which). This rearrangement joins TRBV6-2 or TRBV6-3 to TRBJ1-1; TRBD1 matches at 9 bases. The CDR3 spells CAIDRGGMNTEAFF. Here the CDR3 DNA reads TGTGCCATCGACAGGGGGGGCATGAACACTGAGGCTTTCTTT.